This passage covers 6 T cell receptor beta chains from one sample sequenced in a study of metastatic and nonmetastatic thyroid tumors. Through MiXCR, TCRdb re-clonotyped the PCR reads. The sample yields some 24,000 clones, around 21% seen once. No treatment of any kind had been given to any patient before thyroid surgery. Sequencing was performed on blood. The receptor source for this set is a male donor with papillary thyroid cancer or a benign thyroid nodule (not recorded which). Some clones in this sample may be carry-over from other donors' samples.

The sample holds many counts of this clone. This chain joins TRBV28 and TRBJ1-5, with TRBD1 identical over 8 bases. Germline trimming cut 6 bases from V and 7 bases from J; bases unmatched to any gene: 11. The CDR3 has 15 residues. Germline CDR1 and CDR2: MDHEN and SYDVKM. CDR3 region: CASRYDRGLRQPQHF. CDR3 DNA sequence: TGTGCCAGCAGATATGACAGGGGTCTTAGGCAGCCCCAGCATTTT. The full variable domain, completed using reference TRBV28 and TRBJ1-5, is DVKVTQSSRYLVKRTGEKVFLECVQDMDHENMFWYRQDPGLGLRLIYFSYDVKMKEKGDIPEGYSVSREKKERFSLILESASTNQTSMYLCASRYDRGLRQPQHFGDGTRLSIL.

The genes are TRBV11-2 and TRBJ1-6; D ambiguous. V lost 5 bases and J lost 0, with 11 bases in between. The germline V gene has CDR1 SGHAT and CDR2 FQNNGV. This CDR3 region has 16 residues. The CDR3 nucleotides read TGTGCCAGCAGCGACCTCTTAAGCTCCTATAATTCACCCCTCCACTTT. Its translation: CASSDLLSSYNSPLHF.

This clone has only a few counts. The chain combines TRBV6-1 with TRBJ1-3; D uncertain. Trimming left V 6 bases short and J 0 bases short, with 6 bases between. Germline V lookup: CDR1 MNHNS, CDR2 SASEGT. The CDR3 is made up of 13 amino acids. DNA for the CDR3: TGTGCCAGCAGGTCGAACTCTGGAAACACCATATATTTT. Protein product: CASRSNSGNTIYF.

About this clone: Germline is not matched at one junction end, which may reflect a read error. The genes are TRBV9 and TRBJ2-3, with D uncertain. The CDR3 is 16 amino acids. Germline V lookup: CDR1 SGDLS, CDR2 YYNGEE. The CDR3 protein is CSSSVGLGLSADTQYF. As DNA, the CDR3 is TGTTCCAGCAGCGTAGGTCTGGGGTTATCGGCAGATACGCAGTATTTT.

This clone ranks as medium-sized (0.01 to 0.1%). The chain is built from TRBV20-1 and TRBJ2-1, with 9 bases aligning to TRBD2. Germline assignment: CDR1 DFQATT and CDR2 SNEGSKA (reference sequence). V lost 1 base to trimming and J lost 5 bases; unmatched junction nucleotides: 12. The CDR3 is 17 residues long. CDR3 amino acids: CSARVRREGRFNNEQFF. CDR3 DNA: TGCAGTGCTAGAGTTCGGCGGGAGGGCCGATTTAACAATGAGCAGTTCTTC.

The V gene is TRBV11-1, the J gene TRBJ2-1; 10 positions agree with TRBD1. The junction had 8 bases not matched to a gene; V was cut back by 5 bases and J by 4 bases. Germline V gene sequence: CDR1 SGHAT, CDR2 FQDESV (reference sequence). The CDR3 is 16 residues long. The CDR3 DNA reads TGTGCCAGCAGCCTGAGGTCGGGACAGGGGTACAATGAGCAGTTCTTC. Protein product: CASSLRSGQGYNEQFF.